This record looks at one TCR beta chain sequence and its context. Its antigen remains unidentified. These data originate in a study of naive and memory T cell subsets. Overall study results and limits: Over 90% of naive TCR sequences appeared only once, unlike memory subsets. Naive repertoires, especially CD8, held a few larger clonotypes, possibly memory cells re-expressing CD45RA. Gini index rose across naive, CM, EM and EMRA in CD4 and CD8. Activation and differentiation may alter RNA-based TCR counts.

Both TRBC1 and TRBC2 were covered by a beta constant-region primer of two equimolar oligonucleotides. The ligated cDNA underwent four PCR rounds using SP2 and nested alpha and beta constant-region primers. TCRdb passed the UMI-ligation and nested PCR reads through MiXCR, listing each CDR3 protein once. The table lists around 160,000 distinct CDR3 sequences, about 23% of them singletons. Looked up from germline, CDR1 is LGHNT and CDR2 is FRNRAP. The V and J ends lost 4 bases and 6 bases respectively, with 12 bases between them. The CDR3 has 13 amino acids. The sequence was collected from a human donor in good health. The sequenced material came from naive CD4+ T cells from blood. This chain links TRBV12-5 with TRBJ1-1; no clear D. As DNA, the CDR3 is TGTGCTAGTGGTTCAAGGGTTCTGGCTGAAGCTTTCTTT. Translation gives CASGSRVLAEAFF. Drawing the rest from reference TRBV12-5 and TRBJ1-1, the complete variable domain is DARVTQTPRHKVTEMGQEVTMRCQPILGHNTVFWYRQTMMQGLELLAYFRNRAPLDDSGMPKDRFSAEMPDATLATLKIQPSEPRDSAVYFCASGSRVLAEAFFGQGTRLTVV.